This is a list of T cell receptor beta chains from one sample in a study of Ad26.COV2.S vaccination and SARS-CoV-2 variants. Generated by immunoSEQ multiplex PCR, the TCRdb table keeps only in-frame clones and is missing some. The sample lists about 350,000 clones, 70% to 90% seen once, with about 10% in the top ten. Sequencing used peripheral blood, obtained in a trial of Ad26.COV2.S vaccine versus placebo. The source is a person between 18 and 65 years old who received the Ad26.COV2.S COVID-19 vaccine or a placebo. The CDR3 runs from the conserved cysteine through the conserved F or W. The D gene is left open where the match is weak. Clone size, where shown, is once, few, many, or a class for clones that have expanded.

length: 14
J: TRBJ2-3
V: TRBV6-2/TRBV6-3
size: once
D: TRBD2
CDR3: CASSLAGGPNTQYF
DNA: TGTGCCAGCAGCCTAGCGGGGGGGCCAAATACGCAGTATTTT

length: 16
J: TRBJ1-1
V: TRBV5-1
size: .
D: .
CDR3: CASSLYFLQGGTEAFF
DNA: TGCGCCAGCAGCTTATATTTCCTTCAGGGTGGGACTGAAGCTTTCTTT

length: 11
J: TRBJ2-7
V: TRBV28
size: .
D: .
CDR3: CASSSSYEQYF
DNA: TGTGCCAGCAGTTCGAGCTACGAGCAGTACTTC

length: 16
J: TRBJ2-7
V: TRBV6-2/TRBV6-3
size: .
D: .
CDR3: CASSLSRGGPSYEQYF
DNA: TGTGCCAGCAGTTTGTCCAGGGGAGGGCCCTCCTACGAGCAGTACTTC

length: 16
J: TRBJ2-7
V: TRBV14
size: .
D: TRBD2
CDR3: CASSQLTSGFTYEQYF
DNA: TGTGCCAGCAGCCAGTTGACTAGCGGGTTTACCTACGAGCAGTACTTC

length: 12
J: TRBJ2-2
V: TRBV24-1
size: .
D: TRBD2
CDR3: CAAGRDTGELFF
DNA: TGTGCCGCGGGGAGGGACACCGGGGAGCTGTTTTTT

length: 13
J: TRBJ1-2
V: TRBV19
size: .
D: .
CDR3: CASRGVYNYGYTF
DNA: TGTGCCAGTAGGGGGGTTTATAACTATGGCTACACCTTC

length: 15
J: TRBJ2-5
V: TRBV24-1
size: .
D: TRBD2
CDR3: CATSDPLAGRETQYF
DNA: TGTGCCACCAGTGATCCTCTAGCGGGGAGGGAGACCCAGTACTTC

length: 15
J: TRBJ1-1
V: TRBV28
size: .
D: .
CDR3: CASSLYRGRITEAFF
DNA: TGTGCCAGCAGTTTGTACCGGGGCAGAATCACTGAAGCTTTCTTT

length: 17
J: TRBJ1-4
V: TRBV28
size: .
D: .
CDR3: CASSRIQGSLTNEKLFF
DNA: TGTGCCAGCAGTCGCATTCAGGGGTCGCTGACTAATGAAAAACTGTTTTTT

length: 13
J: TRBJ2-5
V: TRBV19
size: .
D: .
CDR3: CASNRGREETQYF
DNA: TGTGCCAGTAACCGGGGGCGGGAGGAGACCCAGTACTTC

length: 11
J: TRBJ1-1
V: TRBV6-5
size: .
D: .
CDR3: CASSQGPAAFF
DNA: TGTGCCAGCAGTCAGGGGCCCGCGGCTTTCTTT

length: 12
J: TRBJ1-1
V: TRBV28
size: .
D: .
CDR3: CASTTGRTEAFF
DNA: TGTGCCAGTACGACAGGTCGCACTGAAGCTTTCTTT

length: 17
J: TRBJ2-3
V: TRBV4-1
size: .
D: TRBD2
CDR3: CASSQDSTSGGEDTQYF
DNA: TGCGCCAGCAGCCAAGATAGTACTAGCGGGGGCGAAGATACGCAGTATTTT

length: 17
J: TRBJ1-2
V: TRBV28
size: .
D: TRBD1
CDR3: CASSSPSPGQGDYGYTF
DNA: TGTGCCAGCAGTTCACCATCACCGGGACAGGGTGACTATGGCTACACCTTC

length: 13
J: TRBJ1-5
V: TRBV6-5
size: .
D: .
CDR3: CASRGDKWGPQHF
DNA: TGTGCCAGCAGGGGGGACAAGTGGGGGCCCCAGCATTTT

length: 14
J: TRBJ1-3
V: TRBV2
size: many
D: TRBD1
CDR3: CATATGMEGNTIYF
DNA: TGTGCCACCGCGACAGGGATGGAAGGAAACACCATATATTTT

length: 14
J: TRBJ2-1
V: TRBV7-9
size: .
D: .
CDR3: CASSLATVNNEQFF
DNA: TGTGCCAGCAGCTTAGCGACAGTAAACAATGAGCAGTTCTTC

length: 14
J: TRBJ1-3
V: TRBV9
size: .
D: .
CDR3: CASSVAGSGNTIYF
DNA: TGTGCCAGCAGCGTAGCTGGTTCTGGAAACACCATATATTTT

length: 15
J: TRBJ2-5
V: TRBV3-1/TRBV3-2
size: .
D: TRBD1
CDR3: CASSQARGRSETQYF
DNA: TGTGCCAGCAGCCAGGCCAGGGGGCGCAGTGAGACCCAGTACTTC